This T cell receptor beta chain was found in a study of blood T cell repertoires in COVID-19. At the level of the study: T cells, B-cell-depleted T cells, or PBMCs provided the cDNA or gDNA that served as material.

Only in-frame clones appear in the TCRdb table, and some are missing; sequencing was by immunoSEQ multiplex PCR. Of fewer than 250,000 clones in the sample, 84% were seen once. This CDR3 comprises 12 residues. Germline values: CDR1 SQVTM, CDR2 ANQGSEA. V lost 6 bases and J 7 bases, leaving 13 bases between the germline ends. This clone was observed once. The chain couples TRBV29-1 to TRBJ2-1; D gene unclear. The TCR was taken from a human donor in a cohort sampled during active COVID-19. Sample: peripheral blood. The CDR3 protein is CSVRILANEQFF. CDR3 DNA: TGCAGCGTGCGGATACTTGCGAATGAGCAGTTCTTC.